This T cell receptor beta chain was sequenced in a study of response to subunit inactivated influenza vaccine (dated by TCRdb to between 2018 and 2020). For the study in its entirety: To follow how T cells responded to a trivalent subunit inactivated influenza vaccine, the researchers relied on deep quantitative profiling of the T cell receptor repertoire. The investigation overall reported the following: The authors suggested that each seasonal influenza vaccination may recruit only a limited number of new T cells.

As for this clonotype: Its target antigen remains unknown. No quality values exist for individual bases; no much larger clone is one base distant.

The protocol used for the library was RT-PCR. Sequencing was performed on an Illumina HiSeq 2500. TCRdb passed the public sequencing reads through fastp at Q25 and MiXCR, retaining productive beta sequences. When rows share a CDR3 protein, they turn into one entry using the most common DNA and genes. The sample table contains about 170,000 distinct CDR3 sequences; only one count was recorded for approximately 12% of them. The top ten hold 25% to 30% of the sample. Including cysteine and phenylalanine, the CDR3 has 14 amino acids. Of the read, only the CDR3 DNA is kept; its 42 bases are in frame from base 1. The germline V gene supplies CDR1 SGHRS and CDR2 YFSETQ. V gives up 0 bases and J gives up 3 bases, and the segment between their germline ends measures 9 bases. This sample was also put to use in a study of T cells expressing NK-cell markers. The second paper states: 5'RACE template switching, by which a universal primer site and unique molecular identifiers were added, was used to make TCR beta cDNA libraries. TCR beta-chain repertoires were profiled in sorted CD3+CD56+NKG2C+, CD3+CD56+NKG2C- and CD3+CD56-NKG2C+ T-cell subsets from about 8 donors. Of the eight sequenced donors, seven were found to be HCMV-seropositive and one was found to be HCMV-seronegative. To restrict sorting to alphabetaTCR-expressing T cells, an anti-gammadeltaTCR antibody was added in several experiments. In six donors, the dominant CD3+CD56+NKG2C+ clonotypes ranked among the top 10 CD8+ clonotypes, making up 1.0-7.0% of CD8+ T cells. Those dominant clonotypes were again the most abundant among CD3+CD56-NKG2C+ cells in a handful of donors, at about 28.3-65%. Whether the expanded NKG2C-expressing T cell clones were specific for HCMV antigens remained unclear. The eight sequenced donors were randomly selected healthy volunteers, three men and five women. HCMV-specific IgG was detected in serum with a commercial ELISA kit to determine HCMV serostatus. Peripheral blood mononuclear cells were isolated from blood by Ficoll density gradient centrifugation. Using Miltenyi isolation kits, CD4+ and CD8+ T cells were isolated from PBMC through magnetic immunoseparation. Synthesis of cDNA was primed from the TCR beta constant segment and was followed by two consecutive PCR amplification steps. Libraries were sequenced as 2 x 150 bp reads on Illumina HiSeq 2000/2500, MiSeq or NextSeq. MIGEC handled demultiplexing of the reads and grouping by UMI, while MiTCR was used to assemble and quantify clonotypes. To remove erroneous sequences, TCR cDNA sequences were retained only when supported by two or more reads. Downstream repertoire analysis used the tcR package, and clonotypes were matched across fractions by CDR3 nucleotide sequence plus V segment. VDJmatch was used to annotate antigen specificity against VDJdb, with one amino acid substitution in CDR3 allowed.

Sequencing used CD8+ T cells sorted from PBMCs, obtained roughly 12 days after vaccination. The origin of this receptor is a man aged 50 to 59 who received an inactivated influenza vaccine. Donor details come from another sample of the same person, matched by shared clones. In this chain, TRBV5-1 is recombined with TRBJ1-2, with a tentative D gene TRBD1 over 6 matching bases. The nucleotide sequence is given as TGCGCCAGCAGCTTGGCGGACAGCCACTATGGCTACACCTTC. The resulting protein is CASSLADSHYGYTF.